What follows is one TCR beta chain and its context. This may arise from a read error, as a much more abundant clone is one base away. TCRbeta libraries were built with three rounds of nested PCR, modified from ARM-PCR. TCRdb re-called the multiplex PCR reads with MiXCR, one entry per CDR3 protein. The sample shows some 100,000 distinct CDR3 sequences, more than 60% of them seen only once. The template was RNA from unsorted bulk tissue. The sample is drawn from a study of tumor and adjacent non-tumor tissue in lung cancer. Study-level background: Stage I to III disease affected ten to eleven men and 4 or 5 women aged about 31 to 80.

The germline gives CDR1 SQVTM, CDR2 ANQGSEA. The CDR3 is made up of 12 amino acids. The TCR sequence derives from a woman aged 55-75 years with non-small cell lung cancer. This chain connects TRBV29-1 to TRBJ1-2; TRBD1 is a possible D gene (5 bases). Specimen: lung tumor tissue. The CDR3 DNA reads TGCAGCGTTGCCCCAGAGGGGTATGACTACACCTTC. Its translation: CSVAPEGYDYTF.